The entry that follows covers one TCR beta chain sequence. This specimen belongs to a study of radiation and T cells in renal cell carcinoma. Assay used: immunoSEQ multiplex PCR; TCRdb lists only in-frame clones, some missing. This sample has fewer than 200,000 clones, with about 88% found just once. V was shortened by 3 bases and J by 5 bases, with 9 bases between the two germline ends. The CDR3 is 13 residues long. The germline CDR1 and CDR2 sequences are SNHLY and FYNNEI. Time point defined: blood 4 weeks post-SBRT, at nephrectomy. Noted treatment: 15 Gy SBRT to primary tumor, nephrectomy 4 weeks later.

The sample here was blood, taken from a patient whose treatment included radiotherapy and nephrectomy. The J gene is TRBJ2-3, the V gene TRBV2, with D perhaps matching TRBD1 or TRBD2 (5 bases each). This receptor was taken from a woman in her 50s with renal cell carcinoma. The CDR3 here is CASSEGVLDTQYF. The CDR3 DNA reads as TGTGCCAGCAGTGAGGGGGTTCTAGATACGCAGTATTTT.